A selection of T cell receptor beta chains follows, all from one sample in a study of human T cells and chemical hapten exposure. Each CDR3 protein is one row after TCRdb ran MiXCR on the RACE reads. The sample has 85,000 to 130,000 distinct CDR3 sequences, roughly 12% seen once. This sample comprised whole blood, obtained in connection with sensitization to the hapten diphenylcyclopropenone (DPC). The receptors shown here come from a woman between 45 and 60 years old with alopecia areata. Some clones in this sample may be carry-over from other donors' samples. The CDR3 runs from the conserved cysteine through the conserved F or W. The order of the fields is V gene, D gene, clone size, J gene, CDR3 protein, CDR3 DNA. D genes are given only for firm matches. Clone size appears in some rows only: once, few, many, or a class for an expanded clone.

TRBV11-2,-,-,TRBJ1-6,CASSLVVLRSHSPLHF,TGTGCCAGCAGCTTAGTAGTGCTCCGGTCACATTCACCCCTCCACTTT
TRBV20-1,-,many,TRBJ2-5,CSARDPRGETQYF,TGCAGTGCTAGAGATCCAAGGGGAGAGACCCAGTACTTC
TRBV27,-,few,TRBJ2-7,CASSSQFYLQLQYF,TGTGCCAGCAGTTCCCAATTCTACCTCCAGCTACAGTACTTC
TRBV7-2,-,-,TRBJ2-2,CASSLRRGTGELFF,TGTGCCAGCAGCTTACGGAGAGGGACCGGGGAGCTGTTTTTT
TRBV20-1,-,few,TRBJ1-6,CSASPQGSPLHF,TGCAGTGCTAGCCCTCAAGGTTCACCCCTCCACTTT
TRBV7-9,TRBD1,many,TRBJ2-1,CASSLNQDRVQFF,TGTGCCAGCAGCTTAAATCAGGACAGGGTCCAGTTCTTC
TRBV6-5,-,few,TRBJ1-1,CASSYSLNMNTEAFF,TGTGCCAGCAGTTACTCCCTTAATATGAACACTGAAGCTTTCTTT
TRBV11-2,-,few,TRBJ2-5,CASSRGGETQYF,TGTGCCAGCAGCCGTGGCGGGGAGACCCAGTACTTC
TRBV7-2,TRBD2,-,TRBJ2-3,CASSLGASGGPTDTQYF,TGTGCCAGCAGCTTAGGGGCTAGCGGGGGGCCCACAGATACGCAGTATTTT
TRBV6-2/TRBV6-3,-,-,TRBJ2-1,CASKATGGDEQFF,TGTGCCAGCAAAGCGACAGGCGGGGATGAGCAGTTCTTC
TRBV29-1,TRBD1,few,TRBJ2-3,CSVEQGAADTQYF,TGCAGCGTTGAGCAGGGGGCGGCAGATACGCAGTATTTT
TRBV7-9,TRBD1,many,TRBJ2-1,CASSSPGQGVYNEQFF,TGTGCCAGCAGCTCGCCGGGACAGGGGGTGTACAATGAGCAGTTCTTC
TRBV10-2,-,-,TRBJ1-3,CASNAGFTVDTIYF,TGCGCCAGCAATGCGGGATTTACAGTGGACACCATATATTTT
TRBV28,-,-,TRBJ1-1,CASSLSAANTEAFF,TGTGCCAGCAGTTTATCGGCAGCTAACACTGAAGCTTTCTTT
TRBV7-9,-,-,TRBJ2-3,CASSLALGLRAGSQYF,TGTGCCAGCAGCTTAGCTCTCGGGCTGAGAGCAGGGTCGCAGTATTTT
TRBV6-1,-,many,TRBJ2-1,CASSPPTPKVEQFF,TGTGCCAGCAGTCCCCCGACACCTAAGGTGGAGCAGTTCTTC
TRBV2,-,many,TRBJ2-2,CASGDRTNTGELFF,TGTGCCAGCGGAGACAGGACGAACACCGGGGAGCTGTTTTTT
TRBV7-9,TRBD2,few,TRBJ2-2,CATQAGLNTGELFF,TGTGCCACCCAAGCGGGGTTGAACACCGGGGAGCTGTTTTTT
TRBV18,-,-,TRBJ2-7,CASSPSDKLASDEQYF,TGTGCCAGCTCACCCTCCGATAAGCTAGCGTCGGACGAGCAGTACTTC
TRBV14,-,-,TRBJ2-1,CASSPVGPDLSIYNEQFF,TGTGCCAGCAGCCCCGTAGGGCCAGACCTCTCAATTTACAATGAGCAGTTCTTC
TRBV7-6,TRBD2,-,TRBJ2-2,CASSLCVTSGCTGELFF,TGTGCCAGCAGCTTATGTGTGACTAGCGGGTGCACCGGGGAGCTGTTTTTT
TRBV7-9,-,-,TRBJ2-5,CASSLESKETQYF,TGTGCCAGCAGCTTAGAGTCTAAAGAGACCCAGTACTTC
TRBV7-9,TRBD2,few,TRBJ2-1,CASSSGTINEQFF,TGTGCCAGCAGCTCCGGGACTATAAATGAGCAGTTCTTC
TRBV6-5,-,-,TRBJ2-7,CASRRTTRRDEQYF,TGTGCCAGCAGACGAACGACTAGACGTGACGAGCAGTACTTC
TRBV10-3,-,few,TRBJ1-2,CATRGGIGNGYTF,TGTGCCACCCGGGGGGGGATTGGGAATGGCTACACCTTC
TRBV6-1,-,-,TRBJ1-4,CASSELAEGKLFF,TGTGCCAGCAGTGAATTAGCCGAGGGGAAACTGTTTTTT
TRBV19,-,-,TRBJ2-3,CASSNRAYPSTDTQYF,TGTGCCAGTAGTAACCGGGCCTACCCCAGCACAGATACGCAGTATTTT
TRBV7-2,-,few,TRBJ2-2,CASRLVGATGELFF,TGTGCCAGCAGGCTCGTGGGGGCCACCGGGGAGCTGTTTTTT
TRBV25-1,-,-,TRBJ2-5,CASSEGGETQYF,TGTGCCAGCAGTGAGGGCGGAGAGACCCAGTACTTC
TRBV12-3/TRBV12-4,-,-,TRBJ1-5,CASSDRAFNQPQHF,TGTGCCAGCAGCGACCGGGCCTTCAATCAGCCCCAGCATTTT
TRBV2,-,-,TRBJ2-2,CASKAENTGELFF,TGTGCCAGCAAGGCAGAGAACACCGGGGAGCTGTTTTTT
TRBV19,-,many,TRBJ1-5,CASSIVGQYSNQPQHF,TGTGCCAGTAGTATAGTAGGGCAGTATAGCAATCAGCCCCAGCATTTT
TRBV5-4,TRBD2,-,TRBJ2-1,CASSSASGKQFF,TGTGCCAGCAGCTCAGCTAGCGGCAAGCAGTTCTTC
TRBV29-1,TRBD2,few,TRBJ2-3,CSALAGVTDTQYF,TGCAGCGCCTTAGCGGGAGTGACAGATACGCAGTATTTT
TRBV7-8,-,many,TRBJ2-7,CASSQFSPVVPAEQYF,TGTGCCAGCAGCCAGTTCTCCCCCGTGGTCCCGGCCGAGCAGTACTTC
TRBV20-1,TRBD1,many,TRBJ1-6,CSARDDRGLSPLHF,TGCAGTGCTAGAGACGACAGGGGCTTGTCACCCCTCCACTTT
TRBV12-2,-,-,TRBJ2-1,CASRFLRELLWNEQFF,TGTGCAAGTCGCTTCTTGCGGGAGCTCCTATGGAATGAGCAGTTCTTC
TRBV6-1,TRBD2,-,TRBJ2-3,CASSRAPRLAGVTDTQYF,TGTGCCAGCTCACGGGCCCCCAGACTAGCGGGGGTCACAGATACGCAGTATTTT
TRBV6-5,-,many,TRBJ1-1,CASSTPPGGSPEAFF,TGTGCCAGCAGTACCCCCCCGGGGGGGTCCCCTGAAGCTTTCTTT
TRBV19,-,many,TRBJ1-5,CASTLAGFNQPQHF,TGTGCCAGTACCCTCGCGGGGTTCAATCAGCCCCAGCATTTT
TRBV7-2,TRBD2,few,TRBJ2-5,CASSLASSGQETQYF,TGTGCCAGCAGCTTAGCCTCTAGCGGCCAAGAGACCCAGTACTTC
TRBV28,-,many,TRBJ1-1,CASSPWEGTEAFF,TGTGCCAGCAGCCCATGGGAAGGGACTGAAGCTTTCTTT
TRBV6-5,-,-,TRBJ1-3,CASSYSISSGNTIYF,TGTGCCAGCAGTTACTCCATCTCCTCTGGAAACACCATATATTTT
TRBV6-1,-,few,TRBJ1-5,CASSSSQHSNQPQHF,TGTGCCAGCAGTAGTTCACAGCATAGCAATCAGCCCCAGCATTTT